Following are 27 T cell receptor beta chains from one sample sequenced in a study of shared clonotypes between healthy human individuals. Using immunoSEQ multiplex PCR, the repertoire was profiled, and TCRdb retains in-frame clones only, with some absent. The sample carries 2 million to 2.5 million clones, 80% to 95% recorded once. Sequenced material: naive CD4+ T cells from PBMCs. Sample subset: CD45RA+ positively selected. The receptors stem from a young man in good health. Some clones in this sample may be carry-over from other donors' samples.

V is TRBV25-1 and J is TRBJ2-3; 9 nucleotides match TRBD2. V shed 1 base and J 6 bases; nucleotides not matched to a gene: 11. Germline V CDR1 and CDR2: MGHDK, SYGVNS. The CDR3 is made up of 17 amino acids. The CDR3 DNA follows: TGTGCCAGCAGTGAATCCAAGCGGGGGGCAGGGTCGGATACGCAGTATTTT. Protein sequence: CASSESKRGAGSDTQYF.

This clone has just one count. CDR3 DNA sequence: TGCGCCAGCAGCGGCCACGACAGGGGACTTAATGAGCAGTTCTTC. Translated, it gives CASSGHDRGLNEQFF. The genes are TRBV5-1 and TRBJ2-1, with 8 bases aligning to TRBD1. The CDR3 length is 15 residues. Germline lookup yields CDR1 SGHRS and CDR2 YFSETQ. J gave up 7 bases and V 4 bases, and 10 bases lay outside the gene matches.

Notes on this clone: The same CDR3 also results from other DNA sequences found in this sample. This chain connects TRBV5-1 to TRBJ2-7, with 10 bases matching TRBD2. The CDR3 sequence is 14 residues long. The germline V gene encodes CDR1 SGHRS and CDR2 YFSETQ. Trimming at V came to 4 bases and at J to 1 base, leaving 2 bases not matched to a gene. This chain's CDR3 is CASSRTSGSYEQYF. The CDR3 bases are TGCGCCAGCAGCAGGACTAGCGGTTCCTACGAGCAGTACTTC.

The chain couples TRBV27 to TRBJ2-7, with a tentative D call TRBD2 (6 bases). Trimming shortened V by 3 bases and J by 4 bases, and 13 bases separated the two germline ends. Germline assignment: CDR1 MNHEY and CDR2 SMNVEV (reference sequence). CDR3 length: 14 amino acids. DNA of the CDR3: TGTGCCAGCAGTTTGAAAGGGACTGGTTACGAGCAGTACTTC. It is translated as CASSLKGTGYEQYF.

V is TRBV9 and J is TRBJ2-1, with TRBD2 as a possible D gene (6 bases). Germline CDR1 is SGDLS and CDR2 is YYNGEE. Trimming took off 4 bases at V and 1 base at J, with 12 bases between the two ends. The length of the CDR3 is 15 residues. The CDR3 region is CASSPSVPSYNEQFF. In DNA form, the CDR3 reads TGTGCCAGCAGCCCTAGCGTCCCTTCCTACAATGAGCAGTTCTTC.

This clone appeared once. The gene calls are TRBV11-2 and TRBJ2-7, with TRBD2 matching over 8 bases. Germline assignment: CDR1 SGHAT and CDR2 FQNNGV. V trimming: 4 bases; J trimming: 9 bases; junction bases outside the gene matches: 11. The length of the CDR3 is 14 residues. In nucleotides, the CDR3 is TGTGCCAGCAGCTCGGCTAGCGGGTTGTTTTGGCAGTACTTC. Translated: CASSSASGLFWQYF.

V gene TRBV2 combines with J gene TRBJ2-5, with 9 bases that match TRBD1. This CDR3 has 15 amino acids. Germline V lookup: CDR1 SNHLY, CDR2 FYNNEI. The J segment lost 5 bases and the V segment lost 5 bases, leaving 9 bases of the junction unmatched. The CDR3 sequence is CASSPDRGTSETQYF. DNA for the CDR3: TGTGCCAGCAGTCCGGACAGGGGTACCTCCGAGACCCAGTACTTC.

The chain recombines TRBV28 with TRBJ2-2, with D possibly matching TRBD2 (5 bases). Per germline, CDR1 MDHEN and CDR2 SYDVKM. The CDR3 is 15 residues long. Trimming shortened V by 9 bases and J by 0 bases, and 14 bases separated the two germline ends. The CDR3 is CASLGAGANTGELFF. CDR3 DNA: TGTGCCAGTTTGGGTGCCGGGGCGAACACCGGGGAGCTGTTTTTT.

To note about this clone: Other DNA sequences in the same sample also yield this CDR3. The chain carries TRBV6-5 and TRBJ2-3, with a possible D match to TRBD2 (6 bases). The V and J ends lost 2 bases and 0 bases respectively, with 9 bases between them. The CDR3 consists of 15 residues. Looked up from germline, CDR1 is MNHEY and CDR2 is SVGAGI. Written as DNA, the CDR3 is TGTGCCAGCAGTTACACGGGAGCCAGCACAGATACGCAGTATTTT. Protein product: CASSYTGASTDTQYF.

This chain links TRBV28 with TRBJ2-7; TRBD2 is a possible D gene (5 bases). Germline CDR1 and CDR2: MDHEN and SYDVKM. Trimming left V 10 bases short and J 5 bases short, with 21 bases between. The CDR3 consists of 14 residues. The CDR3 DNA sequence: TGTGCCATCACAATCAACTCCCGGGGTAACGAGCAGTACTTC. Protein sequence: CAITINSRGNEQYF.

V gene TRBV19 combines with J gene TRBJ1-1; 9 bases match TRBD1. This CDR3 is 17 amino acids long. V was clipped by 3 bases and J by 10 bases; unmatched bases: 18. Germline loops: CDR1 LNHDA, CDR2 SQIVND (reference sequence). The CDR3 sequence is CASSISADGTGFQRAFF. As DNA, the CDR3 is TGTGCCAGTAGTATTTCGGCGGACGGGACAGGGTTTCAGCGAGCTTTCTTT. The full variable domain, with the rest looked up from reference TRBV19 and TRBJ1-1, is DGGITQSPKYLFRKEGQNVTLSCEQNLNHDAMYWYRQDPGQGLRLIYYSQIVNDFQKGDIAEGYSVSREKKESFPLTVTSAQKNPTAFYLCASSISADGTGFQRAFFGQGTRLTVV.

The chain employs TRBV4-2 and TRBJ2-2; no firm D call. Trimming cost V 3 bases and J 7 bases, with 6 bases left between them. The CDR3 sequence is 12 residues long. Germline V CDR1 and CDR2: LGHNA, YNFKEQ. DNA for the CDR3: TGTGCCAGCAGCCACCCGGGCGGGGAGCTGTTTTTT. Translating it yields CASSHPGGELFF.

The V and J genes are TRBV7-3 and TRBJ2-3; tentative D call: TRBD1 (5 bases). This CDR3 has 13 amino acids. Per germline, CDR1 SGHTA and CDR2 FQGTGA. Trimming removed 5 bases from V and 6 bases from J, with 12 bases in between. The CDR3 region has the DNA TGTGCCAGCAGCGGGGCAGAGATGGATACGCAGTATTTT. Its protein is CASSGAEMDTQYF.

The J gene is TRBJ1-5, the V gene TRBV28; 7 bases line up with TRBD1. The germline CDR1 and CDR2 sequences are MDHEN and SYDVKM. This CDR3 has 17 amino acids. V gave up 1 base and J gave up 1 base; unmatched junction bases: 7. CDR3 coding DNA: TGTGCCAGCAGTTTATACAGGGGTGAGGGCAGCAATCAGCCCCAGCATTTT. As protein: CASSLYRGEGSNQPQHF. The complete variable domain, with remaining parts taken from reference TRBV28 and TRBJ1-5, reads DVKVTQSSRYLVKRTGEKVFLECVQDMDHENMFWYRQDPGLGLRLIYFSYDVKMKEKGDIPEGYSVSREKKERFSLILESASTNQTSMYLCASSLYRGEGSNQPQHFGDGTRLSIL.

About this clone itself: Additional DNA sequences in this sample encode the identical CDR3. The rearrangement joins TRBV11-2 to TRBJ2-5; no firm D call. CDR1 and CDR2 from the germline V gene are SGHAT and FQNNGV. The CDR3 length is 13 residues. Deletions cut 3 bases from V and 2 bases from J, with 7 bases between. The CDR3 DNA follows: TGTGCCAGCAGCTTCGGCAGGCAAGAGACCCAGTACTTC. Translated: CASSFGRQETQYF.

Concerning this clone: Additional DNA sequences in this sample encode the identical CDR3. The chain couples TRBV9 to TRBJ1-3; D gene uncertain. Germline lookup yields CDR1 SGDLS and CDR2 YYNGEE. The CDR3 spans 12 residues. Trimming cost V 4 bases and J 4 bases, with 6 bases left between them. The CDR3 loop is CASSLSGNTIYF. In nucleotides, the CDR3 is TGTGCCAGCAGCCTCAGCGGAAACACCATATATTTT.

The rearrangement links TRBV5-8 to TRBJ1-1; 7 positions match TRBD1. V was clipped by 0 bases and J by 5 bases; unmatched bases: 10. Germline CDR1 and CDR2: SGHTS and YDEGEE. There are 16 residues in the CDR3. CDR3 loop: CASSLDEGARTTEAFF. The DNA for the CDR3 is TGTGCCAGCAGCTTGGATGAGGGGGCGCGTACGACTGAAGCTTTCTTT.

The DNA of the CDR3 is TGTGCCAGCAGCTTGGCCGAGGGGTCCGAGCAGTACTTC. This encodes CASSLAEGSEQYF. The rearrangement joins TRBV5-4 to TRBJ2-7; the D call may be TRBD1 or TRBD2 (5 bases each). The CDR3 is made up of 13 amino acids. Trimming left V 0 bases short and J 6 bases short, with 10 bases between. The germline CDR1 and CDR2 sequences are SGHNT and YYREEE (reference sequence).

V gene TRBV28 combines with J gene TRBJ2-7, with D maybe TRBD1 (5 bases). Trimming removed 3 bases from V and 5 bases from J, with 14 bases in between. The CDR3 extends over 14 amino acids. Per germline, CDR1 MDHEN and CDR2 SYDVKM. The CDR3 protein is CASSLAQGVNEQYF. The CDR3 DNA is TGTGCCAGCAGTTTGGCTCAGGGCGTCAACGAGCAGTACTTC.

The chain recombines TRBV5-1 with TRBJ2-7, with D possibly being TRBD2 (6 bases). V lost 4 bases, J lost 4 bases, and 12 bases lay in between. The CDR3 is 13 amino acids. The germline CDR1 and CDR2 sequences are SGHRS and YFSETQ. CDR3 DNA: TGCGCCAGCAGCCGGGACTTCTTATACGAGCAGTACTTC. This sequence encodes CASSRDFLYEQYF.

In its sample, this clone was seen once. The V call is TRBV11-1, the J call TRBJ1-1; D unclear. Germline V gene sequence: CDR1 SGHAT, CDR2 FQDESV (reference sequence). CDR3 length: 14 residues. Trimming removed 2 bases from V and 8 bases from J, with 15 bases in between. The CDR3 region is CASSLLFDVGEAFF. The CDR3 DNA follows: TGTGCCAGCAGCTTACTGTTCGACGTGGGGGAAGCTTTCTTT.

The chain couples TRBV25-1 to TRBJ2-7; D is perhaps TRBD2 (7 bases). This CDR3 is built from 13 residues. Looked up from germline, CDR1 is MGHDK and CDR2 is SYGVNS. V lost 6 bases to trimming and J lost 2 bases, with 11 bases between them. The DNA of the CDR3 is TGTGCCAGCAGGCGGGGGCGGGCCTACGAGCAGTACTTC. Amino acid sequence: CASRRGRAYEQYF.

This clone was counted once. This chain uses TRBV5-1 with TRBJ1-1; D gene ambiguous. The CDR3 consists of 13 residues. The V and J ends lost 0 bases and 10 bases respectively, with 13 bases between them. Germline V gene sequence: CDR1 SGHRS, CDR2 YFSETQ. The CDR3 nucleotides read TGCGCCAGCAGCTTGGGTTTTTCGGGCACAGCTTTCTTT. Encoded protein: CASSLGFSGTAFF.

The chain is built from TRBV28 and TRBJ2-7; 8 nucleotides match TRBD1. Germline lookup yields CDR1 MDHEN and CDR2 SYDVKM. With V trimmed by 6 bases and J by 2 bases, 6 bases remained unmatched. This CDR3 comprises 14 residues. DNA for the CDR3: TGTGCCAGCAGACCGGGACAGGAAACCTACGAGCAGTACTTC. It is translated as CASRPGQETYEQYF.

Remarks on this clone: Distinct nucleotide sequences in the sample also encode this CDR3. The rearrangement links TRBV7-9 to TRBJ2-3, with 7 bases aligning to TRBD1. Trimming cost V 5 bases and J 1 base; bases outside gene matches: 3. The CDR3 extends over 14 amino acids. CDR1 SEHNR and CDR2 FQNEAQ come from the germline V gene (reference sequence). CDR3 protein: CASSPQGGTDTQYF. DNA of the CDR3: TGTGCCAGCAGCCCCCAGGGGGGCACAGATACGCAGTATTTT.

The gene calls are TRBV7-9 and TRBJ2-3; TRBD2 is a possible D gene (5 bases). The germline V and J ends were trimmed by 5 bases and 0 bases, with 12 bases remaining between them. This CDR3 contains 15 residues. The germline CDR1 and CDR2 sequences are SEHNR and FQNEAQ (reference sequence). CDR3 DNA: TGTGCCAGCAGCCCACGTCCGGGGAGCACAGATACGCAGTATTTT. Translation: CASSPRPGSTDTQYF.

The chain combines TRBV7-6 with TRBJ1-3; D remains unclear. Trimming removed 1 base from V and 1 base from J, with 8 bases in between. CDR3 length: 15 residues. Germline V gives CDR1 SGHVS, CDR2 FNYEAQ. The CDR3, as DNA: TGTGCCAGCAGCTTAGTGTCTCCTTCTGGAAACACCATATATTTT. Amino acids: CASSLVSPSGNTIYF.